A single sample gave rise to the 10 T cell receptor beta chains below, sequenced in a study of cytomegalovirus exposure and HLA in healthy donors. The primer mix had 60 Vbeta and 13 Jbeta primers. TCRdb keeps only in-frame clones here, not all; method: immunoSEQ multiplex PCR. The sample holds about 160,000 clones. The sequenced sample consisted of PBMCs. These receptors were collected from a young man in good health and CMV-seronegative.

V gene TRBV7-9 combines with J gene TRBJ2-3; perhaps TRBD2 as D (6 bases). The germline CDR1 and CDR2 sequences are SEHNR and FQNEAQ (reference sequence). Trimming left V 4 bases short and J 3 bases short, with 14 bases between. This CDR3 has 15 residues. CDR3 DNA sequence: TGTGCCAGCAGCTCTATCAGACTAGAGACAGATACGCAGTATTTT. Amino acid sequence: CASSSIRLETDTQYF.

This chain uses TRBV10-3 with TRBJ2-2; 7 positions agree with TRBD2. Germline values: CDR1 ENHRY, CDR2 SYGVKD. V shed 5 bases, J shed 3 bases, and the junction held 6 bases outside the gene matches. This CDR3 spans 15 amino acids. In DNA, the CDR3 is TGTGCCATCAGTCCCGGGACTACAGACACCGGGGAGCTGTTTTTT. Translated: CAISPGTTDTGELFF.

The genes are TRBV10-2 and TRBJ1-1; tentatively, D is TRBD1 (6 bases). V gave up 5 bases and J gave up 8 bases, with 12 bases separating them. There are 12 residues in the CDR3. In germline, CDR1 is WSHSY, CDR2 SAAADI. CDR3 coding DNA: TGCGCCAGCAGTATTCCAGGGGAAGAAGCTTTCTTT. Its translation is CASSIPGEEAFF.

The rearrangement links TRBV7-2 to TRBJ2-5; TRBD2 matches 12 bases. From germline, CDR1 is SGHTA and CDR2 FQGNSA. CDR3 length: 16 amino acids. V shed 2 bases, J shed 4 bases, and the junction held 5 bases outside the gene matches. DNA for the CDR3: TGTGCCAGCAGCTTAATCGGACTAGCGGGACTAGAGACCCAGTACTTC. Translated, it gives CASSLIGLAGLETQYF.

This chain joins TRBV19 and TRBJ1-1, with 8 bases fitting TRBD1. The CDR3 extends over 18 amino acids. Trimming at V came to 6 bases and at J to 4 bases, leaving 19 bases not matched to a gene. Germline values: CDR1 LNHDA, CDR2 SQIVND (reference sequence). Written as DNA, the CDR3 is TGTGCCAGTAGGCCGGGTAGGTCCCCAGGGGGCATGGGCACTGAAGCTTTCTTT. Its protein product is CASRPGRSPGGMGTEAFF.

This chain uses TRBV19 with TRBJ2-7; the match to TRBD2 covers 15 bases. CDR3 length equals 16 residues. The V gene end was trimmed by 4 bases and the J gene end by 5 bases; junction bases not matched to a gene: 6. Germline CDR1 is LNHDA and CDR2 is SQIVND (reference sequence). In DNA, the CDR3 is TGTGCCAGTAGTAAACCTGGGACTAGCGGGAGGAACGAGCAGTACTTC. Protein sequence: CASSKPGTSGRNEQYF.

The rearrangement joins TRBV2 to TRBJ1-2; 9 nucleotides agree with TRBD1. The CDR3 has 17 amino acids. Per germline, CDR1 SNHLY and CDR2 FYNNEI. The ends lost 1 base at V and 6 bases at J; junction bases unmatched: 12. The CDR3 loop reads CASSEGLGQGGTDGYTF. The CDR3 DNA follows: TGTGCCAGCAGTGAAGGATTGGGACAGGGTGGTACGGATGGCTACACCTTC.

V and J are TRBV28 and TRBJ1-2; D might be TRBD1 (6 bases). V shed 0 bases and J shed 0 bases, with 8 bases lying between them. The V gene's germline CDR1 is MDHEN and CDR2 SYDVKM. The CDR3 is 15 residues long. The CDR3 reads CASSLWRGTNYGYTF. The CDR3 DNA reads TGTGCCAGCAGTTTATGGAGGGGGACTAACTATGGCTACACCTTC.

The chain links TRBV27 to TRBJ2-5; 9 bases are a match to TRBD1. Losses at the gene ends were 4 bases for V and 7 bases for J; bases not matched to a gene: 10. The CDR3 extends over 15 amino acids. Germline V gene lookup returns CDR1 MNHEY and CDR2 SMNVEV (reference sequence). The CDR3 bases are TGTGCCAGCAGTTCGACAGGGGGGGAGGTTGGGACCCAGTACTTC. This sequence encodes CASSSTGGEVGTQYF.

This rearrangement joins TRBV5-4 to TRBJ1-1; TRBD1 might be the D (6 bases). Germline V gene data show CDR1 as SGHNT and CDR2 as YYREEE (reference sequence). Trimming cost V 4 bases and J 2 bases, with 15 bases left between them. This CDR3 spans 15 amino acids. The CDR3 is CASSPTGQRNTEAFF. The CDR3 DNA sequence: TGTGCCAGCAGCCCGACGGGACAAAGAAACACTGAAGCTTTCTTT. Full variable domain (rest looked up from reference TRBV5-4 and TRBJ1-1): ETGVTQSPTHLIKTRGQQVTLRCSSQSGHNTVSWYQQALGQGPQFIFQYYREEENGRGNFPPRFSGLQFPNYSSELNVNALELDDSALYLCASSPTGQRNTEAFFGQGTRLTVV.